This T cell receptor (beta chain) was observed in a study of beta chain features in type 1 diabetes. Donors contributed one heparinised blood draw apiece, averaging about 110 mL. The CDR3 consists of 13 residues. Trimming cost V 5 bases and J 4 bases, with 9 bases left between them. CDR1 is MNHEY, CDR2 SVGAGI, per germline. Overall study results and limits: Shorter TCRB CDR3s, moderately but significantly so, were found in Type 1 diabetes patients in all four CD4+ subsets.

A few counts support this clone. Its target is unknown. The entirety of the isolated RNA underwent reverse transcription, so expressed TCRB transcripts were sequenced. Measured with immunoSEQ multiplex PCR; TCRdb has only the in-frame clones, and not every one. The data show roughly 340,000 clones, over 9.5% seen once. This TCR was recovered from a woman between 18 and 29 years old with type 1 diabetes. The specimen sequenced was naive CD4+ T cells from blood. The chain has TRBV6-5 and TRBJ1-3; D remains ambiguous. CDR3 region: CASSRGLGNTIYF. The CDR3 coding sequence is TGTGCCAGCAGTCGGGGTCTCGGAAACACCATATATTTT.